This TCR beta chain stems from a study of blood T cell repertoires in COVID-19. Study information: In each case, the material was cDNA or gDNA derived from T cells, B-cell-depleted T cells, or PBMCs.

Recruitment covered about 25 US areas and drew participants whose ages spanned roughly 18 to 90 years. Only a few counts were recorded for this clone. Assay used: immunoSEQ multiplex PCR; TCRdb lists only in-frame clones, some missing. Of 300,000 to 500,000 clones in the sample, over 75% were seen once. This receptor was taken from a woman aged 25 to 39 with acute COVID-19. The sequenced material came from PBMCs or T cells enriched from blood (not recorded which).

In DNA, the CDR3 is TGTGCCAGTAGGACCCTATACCAGGGGGCCGAGCGTGAAAAACTGTTTTTT. Translation: CASRTLYQGAEREKLFF. The chain combines TRBV19 with TRBJ1-4; 8 positions match TRBD1. CDR3 length: 17 amino acids. Unmatched junction bases numbered 16, after V lost 6 bases and J lost 7 bases. The V gene's germline CDR1 is LNHDA and CDR2 SQIVND (reference sequence).